This T cell receptor beta chain is from a study of identical twins. CDR3 length equals 18 residues. Germline CDR1 SGDLS, CDR2 YYNGEE. After removal of 0 bases from V and 1 base from J, the junction contained 10 bases not matched to a gene. One entry per CDR3 protein, called by TCRdb with MiXCR from the 5' RACE reads. This repertoire shows roughly 690,000 distinct CDR3 sequences, less than 25% found once; its top ten account for about 4.5%. With respect to this clonotype: The antigen remains unidentified.

Whole-study results and caveats: Beta clonotypes that were abundant in cord blood contained fewer insertions, a pattern absent from memory repertoires.

This sample also appeared in a second study, on T cells expressing NK-cell markers. That source notes: The CD3+CD56-NKG2C+ fraction of a few donors was likewise dominated by these clonotypes.

Sequenced input: PBMCs. The receptor's source is a woman between 18 and 29 years old in good health. The V call is TRBV9, the J call TRBJ2-3; 8 bases align to TRBD2. The CDR3 DNA sequence: TGTGCCAGCAGCGTAGGAACTAGGGCGGGGGGCCGCACAGATACGCAGTATTTT. Translated, it gives CASSVGTRAGGRTDTQYF.